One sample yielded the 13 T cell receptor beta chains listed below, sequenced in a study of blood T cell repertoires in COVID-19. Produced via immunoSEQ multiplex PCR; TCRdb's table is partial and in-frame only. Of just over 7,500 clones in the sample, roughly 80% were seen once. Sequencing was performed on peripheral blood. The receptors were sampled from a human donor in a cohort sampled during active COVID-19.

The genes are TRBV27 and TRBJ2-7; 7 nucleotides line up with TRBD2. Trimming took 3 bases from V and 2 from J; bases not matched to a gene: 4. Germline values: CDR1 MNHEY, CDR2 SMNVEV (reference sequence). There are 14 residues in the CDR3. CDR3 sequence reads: CASSFLTSAYEQYF. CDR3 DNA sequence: TGTGCCAGCAGTTTTCTAACTAGCGCCTACGAGCAGTACTTC.

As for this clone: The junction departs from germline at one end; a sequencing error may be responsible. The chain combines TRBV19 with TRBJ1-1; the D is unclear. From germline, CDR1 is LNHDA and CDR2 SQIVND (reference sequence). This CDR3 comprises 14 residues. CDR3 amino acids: CASSRDPPDDKHEF. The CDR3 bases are TGTGCCAGTAGTAGAGACCCCCCGGATGACAAACACGAATTC.

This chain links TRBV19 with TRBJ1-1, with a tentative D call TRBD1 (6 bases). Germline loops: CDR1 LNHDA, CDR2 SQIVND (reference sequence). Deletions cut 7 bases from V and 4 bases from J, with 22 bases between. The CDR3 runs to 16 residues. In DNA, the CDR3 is TGTGCCAGTACCCCTACGTCGGGGGGCCCTCCCACTGAAGCTTTCTTT. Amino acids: CASTPTSGGPPTEAFF.

The CDR3 sequence: CASGASGIQQFF. DNA for the CDR3: TGTGCCAGCGGGGCTAGCGGGATACAGCAGTTCTTC. The V gene is TRBV12-3 or TRBV12-4, the J gene TRBJ2-1, with 9 nucleotides matching TRBD2. This CDR3 spans 12 amino acids. Trimming at V came to 8 bases and at J to 11 bases, leaving 7 bases not matched to a gene.

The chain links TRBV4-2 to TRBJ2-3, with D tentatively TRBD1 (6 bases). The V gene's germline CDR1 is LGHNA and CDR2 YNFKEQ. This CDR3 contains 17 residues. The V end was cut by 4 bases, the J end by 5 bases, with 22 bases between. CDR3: CASSLYPSGAQGDTQYF. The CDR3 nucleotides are TGTGCCAGCAGCCTCTACCCCTCAGGGGCGCAGGGAGATACGCAGTATTTT.

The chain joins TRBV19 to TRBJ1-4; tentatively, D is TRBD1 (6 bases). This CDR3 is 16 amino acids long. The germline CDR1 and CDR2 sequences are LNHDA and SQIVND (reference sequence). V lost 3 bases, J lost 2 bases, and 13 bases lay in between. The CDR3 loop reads CASSIGGRTTNEKLFF. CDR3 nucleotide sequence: TGTGCCAGTAGTATCGGGGGGCGGACGACTAATGAAAAACTGTTTTTT.

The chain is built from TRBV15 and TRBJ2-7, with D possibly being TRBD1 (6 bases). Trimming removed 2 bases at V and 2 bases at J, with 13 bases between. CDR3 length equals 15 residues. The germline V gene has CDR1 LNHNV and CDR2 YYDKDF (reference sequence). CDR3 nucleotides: TGTGCCACCAGCAGACCATCGACAGGACCCTACGAGCAGTACTTC. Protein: CATSRPSTGPYEQYF.

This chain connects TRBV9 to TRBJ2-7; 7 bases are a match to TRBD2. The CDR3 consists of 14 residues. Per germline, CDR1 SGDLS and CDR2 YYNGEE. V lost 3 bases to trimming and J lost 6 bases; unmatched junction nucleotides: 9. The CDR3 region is CASSDRLAPSEQYF. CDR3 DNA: TGTGCCAGCAGCGACCGACTAGCACCAAGCGAGCAGTACTTC.

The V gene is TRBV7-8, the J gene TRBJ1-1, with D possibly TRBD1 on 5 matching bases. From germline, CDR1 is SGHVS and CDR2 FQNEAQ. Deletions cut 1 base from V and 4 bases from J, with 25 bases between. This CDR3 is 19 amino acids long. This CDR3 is CASSLVWLGRALMGTEAFF. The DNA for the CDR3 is TGTGCCAGCAGCTTAGTTTGGTTGGGCAGGGCCCTGATGGGCACTGAAGCTTTCTTT.

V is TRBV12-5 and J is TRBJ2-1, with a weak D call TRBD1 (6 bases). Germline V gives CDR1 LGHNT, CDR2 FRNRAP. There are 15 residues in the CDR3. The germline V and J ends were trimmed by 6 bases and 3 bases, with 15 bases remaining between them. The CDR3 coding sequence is TGTGCTAGTGGACCGGGACACACCTTCTACAATGAGCAGTTCTTC. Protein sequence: CASGPGHTFYNEQFF. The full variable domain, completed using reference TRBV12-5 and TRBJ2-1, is DARVTQTPRHKVTEMGQEVTMRCQPILGHNTVFWYRQTMMQGLELLAYFRNRAPLDDSGMPKDRFSAEMPDATLATLKIQPSEPRDSAVYFCASGPGHTFYNEQFFGPGTRLTVL.

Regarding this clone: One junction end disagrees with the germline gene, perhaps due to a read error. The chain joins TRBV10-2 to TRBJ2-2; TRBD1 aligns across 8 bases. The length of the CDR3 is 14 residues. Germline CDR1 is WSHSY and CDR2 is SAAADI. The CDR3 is CASKGRGPHRGAVF. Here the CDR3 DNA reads TGCGCCAGCAAGGGCAGGGGGCCGCACCGGGGAGCTGTTTTT.

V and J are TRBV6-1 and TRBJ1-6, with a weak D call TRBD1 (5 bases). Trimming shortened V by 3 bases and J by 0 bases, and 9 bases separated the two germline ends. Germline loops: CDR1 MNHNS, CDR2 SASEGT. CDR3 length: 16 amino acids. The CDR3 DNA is TGTGCCAGCAGTGACGTCAGGGCCTCCTATAATTCACCCCTCCACTTT. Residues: CASSDVRASYNSPLHF.

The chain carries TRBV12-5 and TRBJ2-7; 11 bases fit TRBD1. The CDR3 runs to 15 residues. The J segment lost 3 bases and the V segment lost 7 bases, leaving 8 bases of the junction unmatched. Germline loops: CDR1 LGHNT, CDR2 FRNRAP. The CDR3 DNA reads TGTGCTAGTGCCAATTCGGGACAGGGGGACTACGAGCAGTACTTC. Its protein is CASANSGQGDYEQYF.